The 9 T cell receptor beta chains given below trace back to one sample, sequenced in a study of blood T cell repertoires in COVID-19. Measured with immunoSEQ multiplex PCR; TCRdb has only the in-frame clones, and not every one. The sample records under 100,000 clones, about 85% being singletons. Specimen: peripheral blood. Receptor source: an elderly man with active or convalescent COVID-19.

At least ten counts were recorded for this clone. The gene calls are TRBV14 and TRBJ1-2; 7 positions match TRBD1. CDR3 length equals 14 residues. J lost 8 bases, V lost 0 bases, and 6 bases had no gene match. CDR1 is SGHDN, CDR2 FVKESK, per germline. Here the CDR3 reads CASSQDYRGLGYTF. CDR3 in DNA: TGTGCCAGCAGCCAAGACTACAGGGGTCTCGGCTACACCTTC.

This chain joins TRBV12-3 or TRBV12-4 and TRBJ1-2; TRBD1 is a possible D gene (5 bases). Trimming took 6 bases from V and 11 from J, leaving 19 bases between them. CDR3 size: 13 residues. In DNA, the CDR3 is TGTGCCAGCAGGCGGGACGACTGGTCGGGTTACACCTTC. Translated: CASRRDDWSGYTF.

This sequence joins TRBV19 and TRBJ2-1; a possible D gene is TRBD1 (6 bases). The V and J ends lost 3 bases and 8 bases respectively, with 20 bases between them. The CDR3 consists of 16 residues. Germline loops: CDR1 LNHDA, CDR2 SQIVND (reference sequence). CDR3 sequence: CASSISLRTVSDEQFF. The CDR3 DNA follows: TGTGCCAGTAGTATTAGTTTGAGGACAGTGTCGGATGAGCAGTTCTTC.

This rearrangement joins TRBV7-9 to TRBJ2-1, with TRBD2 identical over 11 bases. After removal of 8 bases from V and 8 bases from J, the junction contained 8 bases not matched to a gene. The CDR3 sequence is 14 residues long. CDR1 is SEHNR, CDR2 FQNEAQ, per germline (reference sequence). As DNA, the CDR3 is TGTGCCAGCGGCATAGCGGGGGGGTATCATGAGCAGTTCTTC. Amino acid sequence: CASGIAGGYHEQFF.

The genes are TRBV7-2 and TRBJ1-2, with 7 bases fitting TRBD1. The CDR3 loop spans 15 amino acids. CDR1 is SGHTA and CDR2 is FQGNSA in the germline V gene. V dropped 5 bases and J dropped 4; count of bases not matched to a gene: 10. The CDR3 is CASSQRQGGGYGYTF. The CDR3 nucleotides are TGTGCCAGCAGCCAGCGCCAGGGGGGCGGCTATGGCTACACCTTC.

CDR3 bases: TGTGCCAGCAGCCGCTCTGGGACTACAAAAGAGACCCAGTACTTC. Translated: CASSRSGTTKETQYF. This chain connects TRBV9 to TRBJ2-5; 7 positions match TRBD2. The CDR3 is 15 residues long. From germline, CDR1 is SGDLS and CDR2 YYNGEE. V lost 4 bases, J lost 3 bases, and 9 bases stayed unmatched.

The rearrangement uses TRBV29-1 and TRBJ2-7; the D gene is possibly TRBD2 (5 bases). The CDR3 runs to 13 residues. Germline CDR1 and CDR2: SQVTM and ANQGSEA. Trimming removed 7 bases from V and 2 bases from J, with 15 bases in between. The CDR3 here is CSAEGGQPYEQYF. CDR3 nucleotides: TGCAGCGCGGAAGGCGGGCAGCCCTACGAGCAGTACTTC.

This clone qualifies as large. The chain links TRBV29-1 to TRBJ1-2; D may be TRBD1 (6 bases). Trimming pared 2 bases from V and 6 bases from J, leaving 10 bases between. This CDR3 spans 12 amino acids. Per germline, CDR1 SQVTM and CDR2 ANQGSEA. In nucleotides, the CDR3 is TGCAGCGTTGAAAGGCAGGGGAATGGCTACACCTTC. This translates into CSVERQGNGYTF.

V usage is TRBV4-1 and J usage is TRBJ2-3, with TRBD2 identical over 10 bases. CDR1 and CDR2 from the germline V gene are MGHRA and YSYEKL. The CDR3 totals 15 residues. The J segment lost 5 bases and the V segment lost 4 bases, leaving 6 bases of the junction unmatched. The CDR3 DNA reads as TGCGCCAGCAGCCCAAGCGGGGGGGCCGGAGATACGCAGTATTTT. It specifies CASSPSGGAGDTQYF.